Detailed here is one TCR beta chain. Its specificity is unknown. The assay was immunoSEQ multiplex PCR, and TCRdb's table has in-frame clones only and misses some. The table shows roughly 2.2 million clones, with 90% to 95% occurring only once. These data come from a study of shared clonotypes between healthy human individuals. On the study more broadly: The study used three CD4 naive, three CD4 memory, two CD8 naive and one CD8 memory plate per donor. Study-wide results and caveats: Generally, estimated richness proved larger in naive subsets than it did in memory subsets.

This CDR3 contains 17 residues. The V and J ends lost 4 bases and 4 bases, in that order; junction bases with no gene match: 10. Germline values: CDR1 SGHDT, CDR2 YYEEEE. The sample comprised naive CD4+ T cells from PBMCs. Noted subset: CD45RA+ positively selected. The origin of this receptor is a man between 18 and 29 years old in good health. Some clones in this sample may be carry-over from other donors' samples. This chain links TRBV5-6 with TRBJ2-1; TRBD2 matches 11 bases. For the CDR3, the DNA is TGTGCCAGCAGCGGCGGGCTAGCGGGAGGATGGTACAATGAGCAGTTCTTC. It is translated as CASSGGLAGGWYNEQFF.